What follows are 5 T cell receptor beta chains derived from one specimen sequenced in a study of cytomegalovirus exposure and HLA in healthy donors. PCR primers comprised 60 Vbeta and 13 Jbeta primers. TCRdb's table, derived via immunoSEQ multiplex PCR, lists solely in-frame clones and lacks some. This table holds 150,000 to 200,000 clones, 80% to 90% found once. Specimen: PBMCs. Receptors originate from a man between 18 and 29 years old in good health and CMV-seropositive.

The chain is built from TRBV5-6 and TRBJ1-2; tentative D call: TRBD1 (6 bases). In germline, CDR1 is SGHDT, CDR2 YYEEEE. Deletions cut 0 bases from V and 5 bases from J, with 11 bases between. The CDR3 is 14 residues long. The CDR3 DNA is TGTGCCAGCAGCTTGGAGGACAGCGTTTATGGCTACACCTTC. Translating it yields CASSLEDSVYGYTF. Full variable domain (rest looked up from reference TRBV5-6 and TRBJ1-2): DAGVTQSPTHLIKTRGQQVTLRCSPKSGHDTVSWYQQALGQGPQFIFQYYEEEERQRGNFPDRFSGHQFPNYSSELNVNALLLGDSALYLCASSLEDSVYGYTFGSGTRLTVV.

Notes on this clone: The same CDR3 can be traced to other DNA sequences in this sample. The chain recombines TRBV27 with TRBJ1-2; a weak D match, TRBD1 (5 bases). Between the trimmed V and J ends, which lost 4 bases and 6 bases, there was a span of 9 bases. This CDR3 region has 12 residues. Germline loops: CDR1 MNHEY, CDR2 SMNVEV (reference sequence). The CDR3 sequence: CASSSGGNGYTF. In DNA, the CDR3 is TGTGCCAGCAGTTCGGGGGGAAATGGCTACACCTTC.

The chain carries TRBV5-6 and TRBJ1-5, with 11 bases matching TRBD1. Germline assignment: CDR1 SGHDT and CDR2 YYEEEE. The V gene end was trimmed by 3 bases and the J gene end by 5 bases; junction bases not matched to a gene: 1. This CDR3 has 14 residues. Written as DNA, the CDR3 is TGTGCCAGCAGCTGGGGACAGGGGGATCAGCCCCAGCATTTT. It codes for CASSWGQGDQPQHF.

This clone was seen once. The chain is built from TRBV7-2 and TRBJ1-2; D is possibly TRBD1 (6 bases). Germline values: CDR1 SGHTA, CDR2 FQGNSA. V lost 4 bases and J lost 1, with 19 bases in between. The CDR3 is 17 amino acids. The CDR3 bases are TGTGCCAGCAGCTGGACAACAACAGGGCAGGTTAACTATGGCTACACCTTC. Protein sequence: CASSWTTTGQVNYGYTF.

The genes are TRBV4-2 and TRBJ2-1; a possible D gene is TRBD1 (5 bases). The V end lost 2 bases, the J end lost 4 bases, and 12 bases lay between the germline ends. Germline values: CDR1 LGHNA, CDR2 YNFKEQ. The CDR3 spans 15 residues. The CDR3 protein is CASSQKIDSYNEQFF. CDR3 DNA: TGTGCCAGCAGCCAAAAAATCGACAGTTACAATGAGCAGTTCTTC.